Following are 18 T cell receptor beta chains from one sample sequenced in a study of vaccination and CD4 T cells after COVID-19 (dated by TCRdb to between 2021 and 2023). No antigen has been identified for these receptors. The meaning of the sample's treatment or condition label: roughly 10-day PBMC culture with coronavirus spike peptide pools or control peptides (ViraFEST assay). Libraries came from PCR. The listed sequencing device is Illumina iSeq 100. DNA from cultured CD4+ T cells underwent TCR sequencing with the Oncomine TCR Beta short-read assay at the Johns Hopkins FTIC core. In TCRdb, the public reads were trimmed at Q25 with fastp and aligned with MiXCR, with productive beta chains retained. Every CDR3 protein is listed once, alongside the most common genes and DNA of its rows. Counted in this sample were approximately 17,000 distinct CDR3 sequences; roughly 60% of them appeared once. Approximately 10% of the sample is in the top ten clones.

Sequenced: CD4+ T cells from blood, cultured in vitro. These receptors were collected from a human donor who had recovered from COVID-19.

The chain is built from TRBV20-1 and TRBJ1-4; D may be TRBD1 (5 bases). The germline V gene has CDR1 DFQATT and CDR2 SNEGSKA (reference sequence). Trimming shortened V by 6 bases and J by 8 bases, and 19 bases separated the two germline ends. This CDR3 has 14 residues. The CDR3 protein is CSAPDRGVGEKLFF. DNA for the CDR3: TGCAGTGCACCGGACCGAGGGGTGGGGGAAAAACTGTTTTTT.

The gene calls are TRBV10-3 and TRBJ1-1; D remains unclear. Germline values: CDR1 ENHRY, CDR2 SYGVKD. This CDR3 is 13 amino acids long. Trimming cost V 10 bases and J 1 base, with 13 bases left between them. The CDR3 here is CATIGVTNTEAFF. The CDR3 DNA follows: TGTGCCACTATTGGGGTAACGAACACTGAAGCTTTCTTT.

V and J are TRBV7-9 and TRBJ1-1; D gene uncertain. This CDR3 has 16 residues. CDR1 is SEHNR, CDR2 FQNEAQ, per germline (reference sequence). V was cut by 8 bases and J by 5 bases, with 24 bases left in between. This CDR3 is CASSPQGNILGTEAFF. CDR3 bases: TGTGCCAGCTCCCCCCAAGGTAACATCCTAGGAACTGAAGCTTTCTTT.

The V gene is TRBV21-1, the J gene TRBJ2-7; no check of the table's D call, TRBD1, against the DNA was made. TRBV21-1 is a recognized pseudogene. CDR3 length equals 16 residues. The chain's CDR3 is CASRENPTGVAYEQYF. DNA for the CDR3: TGTGCCAGCAGAGAAAATCCGACAGGAGTCGCGTACGAGCAGTACTTC.

The chain carries TRBV2 and TRBJ1-1; D uncertain. Germline loops: CDR1 SNHLY, CDR2 FYNNEI. Trimming left V 5 bases short and J 0 bases short, with 10 bases between. This CDR3 is 14 amino acids long. The CDR3 spells CASSYRTMNTEAFF. The DNA for the CDR3 is TGTGCCAGCAGTTATAGGACCATGAACACTGAAGCTTTCTTT.

The CDR3: CASRRLRNYEQYF. The DNA for the CDR3 is TGTGCCAGCAGGCGACTGAGGAACTACGAGCAGTACTTC. The genes are TRBV11-2 and TRBJ2-7; D not resolved. CDR1 and CDR2 from the germline V gene are SGHAT and FQNNGV. CDR3 length: 13 residues. Trimming removed 6 bases at V and 3 bases at J, with 12 bases between. The full variable domain, with the rest looked up from reference TRBV11-2 and TRBJ2-7, is EAGVAQSPRYKIIEKRQSVAFWCNPISGHATLYWYQQILGQGPKLLIQFQNNGVVDDSQLPKDRFSAERLKGVDSTLKIQPAKLEDSAVYLCASRRLRNYEQYFGPGTRLTVT.

The chain joins TRBV4-2 to TRBJ2-4, with a weak D call TRBD2 (6 bases). Germline-derived CDR1 and CDR2 are LGHNA and YNFKEQ. This CDR3 is built from 18 residues. Trimming took 1 base from V and 0 from J, leaving 16 bases between them. The CDR3 loop reads CASSQAFERALAKNIQYF. CDR3 bases: TGTGCCAGCAGCCAAGCATTCGAGCGGGCCCTAGCCAAAAACATTCAGTACTTC.

V usage is TRBV19 and J usage is TRBJ1-1; no reliable D call. Deletions cut 6 bases from V and 2 bases from J, with 10 bases between. Per the germline V gene, CDR1 is LNHDA and CDR2 is SQIVND (reference sequence). CDR3 length equals 13 residues. CDR3 nucleotides: TGTGCCAGTAGCCAGACTGCTAACACTGAAGCTTTCTTT. Translation gives CASSQTANTEAFF. Full variable domain (rest looked up from reference TRBV19 and TRBJ1-1): DGGITQSPKYLFRKEGQNVTLSCEQNLNHDAMYWYRQDPGQGLRLIYYSQIVNDFQKGDIAEGYSVSREKKESFPLTVTSAQKNPTAFYLCASSQTANTEAFFGQGTRLTVV.

This clonotype showed up just a few times. J is TRBJ1-2 and V is TRBV27; possible D gene TRBD1, 5 bases. The V gene lost 3 bases and the J gene lost 3 bases, with 8 bases spanning the gap. In germline, CDR1 is MNHEY, CDR2 SMNVEV (reference sequence). The CDR3 runs to 13 residues. This CDR3 is CASSFGRDYGYTF. The CDR3, as DNA: TGTGCCAGCAGTTTCGGCAGGGACTATGGCTACACCTTC.

V gene TRBV29-1 combines with J gene TRBJ1-2, with D maybe TRBD1 (6 bases). Germline V gene lookup returns CDR1 SQVTM and CDR2 ANQGSEA. The CDR3 extends over 13 amino acids. V gave up 6 bases and J gave up 4 bases, with 15 bases separating them. CDR3 nucleotide sequence: TGCAGCGTGGTGACAGGCCCATTCTATGGCTACACCTTC. Encoded protein: CSVVTGPFYGYTF.

The chain has TRBV10-3 and TRBJ2-5; the match to TRBD2 covers 7 bases. Germline V CDR1 and CDR2: ENHRY, SYGVKD. The CDR3 loop spans 13 amino acids. V shed 6 bases and J 2 bases; nucleotides not matched to a gene: 3. The CDR3 bases are TGTGCCATCAGCCTAGCGGCTCAAGAGACCCAGTACTTC. It codes for CAISLAAQETQYF.

The V and J genes are TRBV7-2 and TRBJ1-1; D perhaps matches TRBD1 (6 bases). The CDR3 is 15 residues long. Trimming took off 0 bases at V and 5 bases at J, with 13 bases between the two ends. Germline loops: CDR1 SGHTA, CDR2 FQGNSA. CDR3 region: CASSLAGHGETEAFF. CDR3 bases: TGTGCCAGCAGCTTAGCGGGACACGGTGAGACTGAAGCTTTCTTT.

In this sample, this clonotype is medium-sized. The chain links TRBV10-3 to TRBJ1-2; 8 nucleotides line up with TRBD1. Germline CDR1 reads ENHRY; CDR2 reads SYGVKD. The junction had 11 bases not matched to a gene; V was cut back by 5 bases and J by 6 bases. This CDR3 has 15 residues. For the CDR3, the DNA is TGTGCCATCAGTCTTCAAGGACAGGGATGGGATGGCTACACCTTC. Its protein is CAISLQGQGWDGYTF.

As DNA, the CDR3 is TGTGCCACCAGTGATCCAGGGATAGATACGCAGTATTTT. It encodes CATSDPGIDTQYF. The V call is TRBV24-1, the J call TRBJ2-3, with D perhaps TRBD1 (5 bases). CDR1 KGHDR and CDR2 SFDVKD come from the germline V gene. Trimming left V 3 bases short and J 5 bases short, with 8 bases between. The CDR3 is 13 residues long.

The gene calls are TRBV15 and TRBJ1-1; 9 bases line up with TRBD1. V was clipped by 3 bases and J by 1 base; unmatched bases: 3. Germline values: CDR1 LNHNV, CDR2 YYDKDF (reference sequence). The CDR3 runs 15 residues. The CDR3 bases are TGTGCCACCAGCAGGGGGGGACAGGGGAACACTGAAGCTTTCTTT. This translates into CATSRGGQGNTEAFF.

The chain carries TRBV19 and TRBJ1-5; no definite D call. Per germline, CDR1 LNHDA and CDR2 SQIVND (reference sequence). The V gene lost 2 bases and the J gene lost 6 bases, with 8 bases spanning the gap. The CDR3 contains 13 residues. In DNA, the CDR3 is TGTGCCAGTAGTATATCGAATCGTCAGCCCCAGCATTTT. This gives the protein CASSISNRQPQHF.

The sample holds a few counts of this clonotype. The rearrangement joins TRBV6-1 to TRBJ1-5, with 8 positions matching TRBD1. V dropped 8 bases and J dropped 2; count of bases not matched to a gene: 5. This CDR3 comprises 14 residues. The V gene's germline CDR1 is MNHNS and CDR2 SASEGT. CDR3 region: CASRRGQGNQPQHF. The CDR3 region has the DNA TGTGCCAGCCGCAGGGGGCAGGGCAATCAGCCCCAGCATTTT.

The chain is built from TRBV21-1 and TRBJ1-5. TRBV21-1 is noted as a pseudogene. The CDR3 consists of 11 residues. CDR3 in amino acids: CASSKPDWGHF. The DNA of the CDR3 is TGTGCCAGCAGCAAGCCAGACTGGGGGCATTTT.